This TCR beta chain was documented in a study of Graves' ophthalmopathy and Graves' hyperthyroidism. Amplification of the TCR beta CDR3 regions used RNA transcripts (as template). First-round RT-PCR relied on HTBI primers, and a second-round multiplex PCR came next. In TCRdb, the multiplex PCR reads were re-called with MiXCR into one record per CDR3 protein. Here the sample spans about 740,000 distinct CDR3 sequences, approximately 40% being singletons. The CDR3 runs to 15 residues. V was trimmed by 0 bases and J by 4 bases, leaving 11 bases between them. CDR1 and CDR2 from the germline V gene are SGHVS and FNYEAQ.

This TCR was sampled from an adult man with Graves' ophthalmopathy. The chain employs TRBV7-6 and TRBJ2-3; tentatively, D is TRBD2 (6 bases). Material: peripheral blood. The CDR3 nucleotides are TGTGCCAGCAGCTTAGCACTAGCCGGCGCAGATACGCAGTATTTT. Amino acid sequence: CASSLALAGADTQYF. The entire variable domain, with the rest obtained from reference TRBV7-6 and TRBJ2-3, is as follows: GAGVSQSPRYKVTKRGQDVALRCDPISGHVSLYWYRQALGQGPEFLTYFNYEAQQDKSGLPNDRFSAERPEGSISTLTIQRTEQRDSAMYRCASSLALAGADTQYFGPGTRLTVL.